This T cell receptor (beta chain) was profiled in a study of OX40 agonist ivuxolimab in advanced cancers. Regarding the study as a whole: By week 6 at 0.1 to 3.0 mg/kg, blood CD4+ and CD8+ T cells had expanded clonally.

This table comes from immunoSEQ multiplex PCR, and its TCRdb copy is limited to in-frame clones, with some not included. Of tens of thousands of clones listed, roughly 88% were seen once; the top ten hold 34%. Germline V lookup: CDR1 SGHAT, CDR2 FQNNGV. Trimming took 5 bases from V and 6 from J, leaving 19 bases between them. This CDR3 comprises 15 residues. With respect to this clone: Its target is not known.

The V and J genes are TRBV11-2 and TRBJ1-1, with a weak D call TRBD1 (5 bases). Sample: CD4+ or CD8+ T cells sorted from blood, taken in a trial of the OX40 agonist ivuxolimab. This TCR was recovered from an adult with an advanced solid tumor such as melanoma, head and neck, liver or kidney cancer. The DNA of the CDR3 is TGTGCCAGCAGCCCTGGGACTTTTGGGTCGGCTGAAGCTTTCTTT. Translation gives CASSPGTFGSAEAFF.